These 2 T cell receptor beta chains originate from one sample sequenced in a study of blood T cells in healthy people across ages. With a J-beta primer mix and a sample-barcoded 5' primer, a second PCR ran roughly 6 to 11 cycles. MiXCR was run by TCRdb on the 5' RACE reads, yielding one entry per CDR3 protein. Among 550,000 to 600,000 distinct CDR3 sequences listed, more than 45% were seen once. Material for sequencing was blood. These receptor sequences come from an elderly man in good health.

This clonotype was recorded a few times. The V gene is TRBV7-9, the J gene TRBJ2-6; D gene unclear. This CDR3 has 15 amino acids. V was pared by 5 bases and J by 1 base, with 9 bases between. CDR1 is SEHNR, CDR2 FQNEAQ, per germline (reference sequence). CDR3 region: CASSHRTSGANVLTF. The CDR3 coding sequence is TGTGCCAGCAGCCACCGGACGTCTGGGGCCAACGTCCTGACTTTC.

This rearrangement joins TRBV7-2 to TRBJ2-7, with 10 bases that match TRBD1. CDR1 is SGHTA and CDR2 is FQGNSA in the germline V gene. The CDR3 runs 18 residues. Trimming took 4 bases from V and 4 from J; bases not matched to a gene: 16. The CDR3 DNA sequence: TGTGCCAGCAGCTCTTACCTTAAGACAGGGGGCTCTATGTACGAGCAGTACTTC. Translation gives CASSSYLKTGGSMYEQYF.